The entry below describes one T cell receptor beta chain. Amplified TCR beta CDR3 regions came from RNA transcripts. TCR CDR3 underwent first-round RT-PCR with the HTBI primer set. TCRdb recomputed calls from the multiplex PCR reads with MiXCR, one row per CDR3 protein. The table shows 350,000 to 450,000 distinct CDR3 sequences, with about 14% occurring only once. This sample stems from a study of T cells in Graves' hyperthyroidism and ophthalmopathy. The germline V gene encodes CDR1 SGHRS and CDR2 YFSETQ. The CDR3 loop spans 14 amino acids. Trimming left V 4 bases short and J 4 bases short, with 15 bases between.

Sample: blood. This chain joins TRBV5-1 and TRBJ2-7; D gene unclear. This sequence originates from a man aged 50-59 years with Graves' ophthalmopathy. The CDR3 region is CASSPGGELYEQYF. CDR3 coding DNA: TGCGCCAGCAGCCCTGGTGGAGAACTATACGAGCAGTACTTC.